The 32 T cell receptor beta chains reported below all come from one sample, sequenced in a study of T cell responses to AZD1222 COVID-19 vaccine. Libraries were prepared by immunoSEQ multiplex PCR; TCRdb keeps only in-frame clonotypes and omits some of them. The repertoire holds 130,000 or so clones, about 88% seen once, with about 9.5% in the top ten. Here the sequenced sample was peripheral blood, taken 28 days after the second AZD1222 dose. Every receptor here comes from an adult who received the AZD1222 COVID-19 vaccine.

This chain connects TRBV5-1 to TRBJ2-7, with D unresolved. Germline V gene data show CDR1 as SGHRS and CDR2 as YFSETQ. This CDR3 is 13 amino acids long. V lost 0 bases and J 3 bases, leaving 7 bases between the germline ends. The DNA of the CDR3 is TGCGCCAGCAGCTTGGGGAGCTACTACGAGCAGTACTTC. Translation: CASSLGSYYEQYF. Looking up the rest from reference TRBV5-1 and TRBJ2-7 gives the full variable domain: KAGVTQTPRYLIKTRGQQVTLSCSPISGHRSVSWYQQTPGQGLQFLFEYFSETQRNKGNFPGRFSGRQFSNSRSEMNVSTLELGDSALYLCASSLGSYYEQYFGPGTRLTVT.

The V and J genes are TRBV30 and TRBJ2-5; D not resolved. CDR1 and CDR2 (germline): GTSNPN, SVGIG (reference sequence). Trimming shortened V by 4 bases and J by 4 bases, and 10 bases separated the two germline ends. The CDR3 extends over 12 amino acids. This CDR3 is CAWTPFGETQYF. Written as DNA, the CDR3 is TGTGCCTGGACCCCCTTCGGAGAGACCCAGTACTTC.

The chain combines TRBV29-1 with TRBJ1-2, with D uncertain. Germline assignment: CDR1 SQVTM and CDR2 ANQGSEA. V dropped 4 bases and J dropped 1 base, with 4 bases sitting between them. The CDR3 runs to 11 residues. Here the CDR3 DNA reads TGCAGCGTTGCCAGTAACTATGGCTACACCTTC. Translation: CSVASNYGYTF.

J is TRBJ2-7 and V is TRBV27; perhaps TRBD2 as D (5 bases). This CDR3 region has 14 residues. V lost 5 bases to trimming and J lost 0 bases, with 11 bases between them. The germline gives CDR1 MNHEY, CDR2 SMNVEV (reference sequence). DNA for the CDR3: TGTGCCAGCAGTCCGAGGAGGATCTCCTACGAGCAGTACTTC. Translating it yields CASSPRRISYEQYF.

The V and J genes are TRBV18 and TRBJ2-5; 8 bases are a match to TRBD1. V lost 4 bases, J lost 4 bases, and 8 bases stayed unmatched. Germline V gene data show CDR1 as KGHSH and CDR2 as LQKENI. The CDR3 is 15 residues long. The CDR3 here is CASSLREDRGETQYF. The DNA of the CDR3 is TGTGCCAGCTCACTACGAGAAGACAGGGGAGAGACCCAGTACTTC.

Worth noting for this clone: The junction differs from germline at one of its ends, possibly a read error. V and J are TRBV14 and TRBJ1-2; D is possibly TRBD1 (6 bases). The CDR3 contains 13 residues. Germline values: CDR1 SGHDN, CDR2 FVKESK. The CDR3 DNA reads TGTGCCAGCAGACAAGGGGGAGCCTATGGCTACACCTTC. This codes for CASRQGGAYGYTF.

Only one count was recorded for this clone. The chain carries TRBV7-9 and TRBJ1-3, with unresolved D. V was clipped by 3 bases and J by 4 bases, with 10 bases between them. CDR1 SEHNR and CDR2 FQNEAQ come from the germline V gene (reference sequence). The CDR3 totals 14 residues. The CDR3, as DNA: TGTGCCAGCAGCTTTGGCCCTCTGGGAAACACCATATATTTT. Protein product: CASSFGPLGNTIYF.

V is TRBV29-1 and J is TRBJ2-3, with TRBD2 matching 12 bases. The ends lost 2 bases at V and 6 bases at J; junction bases unmatched: 15. In germline, CDR1 is SQVTM, CDR2 ANQGSEA. The CDR3 is 18 amino acids. The CDR3 is CSVESPGTSGLSSDTQYF. In nucleotides, the CDR3 is TGCAGCGTTGAATCCCCGGGGACTAGCGGGCTCAGTTCGGATACGCAGTATTTT.

The rearrangement links TRBV7-9 to TRBJ1-1; 7 bases are a match to TRBD1. The germline V gene has CDR1 SEHNR and CDR2 FQNEAQ (reference sequence). The junction had 4 bases not matched to a gene; V was cut back by 6 bases and J by 0 bases. This CDR3 spans 14 amino acids. The DNA of the CDR3 is TGTGCCAGCAGGCGGGGACAGATGAACACTGAAGCTTTCTTT. It encodes CASRRGQMNTEAFF.

The rearrangement uses TRBV3-1 (or the pseudogene TRBV3-2) and TRBJ1-1; TRBD1 is a possible D gene (6 bases). From germline, CDR1 is LGHDT and CDR2 YNNKEL (reference sequence). Trimming removed 3 bases from V and 7 bases from J, with 18 bases in between. The CDR3 has 15 amino acids. CDR3 residues: CASSHEGGAVHEAFF. The CDR3 bases are TGTGCCAGCAGCCACGAAGGGGGAGCGGTGCATGAAGCTTTCTTT.

The rearrangement joins TRBV6-1 to TRBJ1-4; 9 positions agree with TRBD1. This CDR3 spans 14 amino acids. Germline CDR1 reads MNHNS; CDR2 reads SASEGT. The junction had 3 bases not matched to a gene; V was cut back by 3 bases and J by 7 bases. The DNA for the CDR3 is TGTGCCAGCAGTGAGGGGACAGGGTTTGAAAAACTGTTTTTT. It specifies CASSEGTGFEKLFF.

The V and J genes are TRBV11-3 and TRBJ2-3; 9 bases line up with TRBD2. Germline V gene sequence: CDR1 SGHNT, CDR2 YENEEA. With V trimmed by 1 base and J by 1 base, 0 bases remained unmatched. This CDR3 has 15 residues. CDR3 bases: TGTGCCAGCAGCTTAGGGACTAGCGGCACAGATACGCAGTATTTT. This gives the protein CASSLGTSGTDTQYF.

The chain is built from TRBV7-9 and TRBJ1-4; D possibly corresponds to TRBD1 (5 bases). This CDR3 contains 15 residues. Trimming took 3 bases from V and 1 from J, leaving 9 bases between them. CDR1 and CDR2 from the germline V gene are SEHNR and FQNEAQ (reference sequence). The CDR3 loop is CASSFGGGTNEKLFF. DNA of the CDR3: TGTGCCAGCAGCTTTGGTGGGGGAACTAATGAAAAACTGTTTTTT. Full variable domain (missing parts from reference TRBV7-9 and TRBJ1-4): DTGVSQNPRHKITKRGQNVTFRCDPISEHNRLYWYRQTLGQGPEFLTYFQNEAQLEKSRLLSDRFSAERPKGSFSTLEIQRTEQGDSAMYLCASSFGGGTNEKLFFGSGTQLSVL.

This chain uses TRBV4-3 with TRBJ2-7; TRBD2 might be the D (5 bases). In germline, CDR1 is LGHNA, CDR2 YSLEER. V lost 0 bases and J lost 5, with 14 bases in between. This CDR3 is 15 amino acids long. This chain's CDR3 is CASSQDRGALNEQYF. The CDR3 region has the DNA TGCGCCAGCAGCCAAGACCGGGGAGCACTGAACGAGCAGTACTTC.

In its sample, this clone was seen once. This chain uses TRBV7-9 with TRBJ1-4; D call uncertain. Germline CDR1 is SEHNR and CDR2 is FQNEAQ (reference sequence). V lost 5 bases and J lost 7, with 8 bases in between. CDR3 length: 12 amino acids. CDR3 loop: CASSLGSEKLFF. CDR3 DNA sequence: TGTGCCAGCAGCCTAGGGAGTGAAAAACTGTTTTTT.

The V gene is TRBV12-5, the J gene TRBJ2-5, with D unresolved. CDR3 length equals 11 residues. From germline, CDR1 is LGHNT and CDR2 FRNRAP. The germline V and J ends were trimmed by 0 bases and 9 bases, with 5 bases remaining between them. CDR3 region: CASGLVLAQYF. CDR3 in DNA: TGTGCTAGTGGTTTGGTATTGGCCCAGTACTTC. The full variable domain, its missing parts supplied by reference TRBV12-5 and TRBJ2-5, is DARVTQTPRHKVTEMGQEVTMRCQPILGHNTVFWYRQTMMQGLELLAYFRNRAPLDDSGMPKDRFSAEMPDATLATLKIQPSEPRDSAVYFCASGLVLAQYFGPGTRLLVL.

This chain joins TRBV7-2 and TRBJ1-5; D gene uncertain. Germline CDR1 reads SGHTA; CDR2 reads FQGNSA. This CDR3 is 18 amino acids long. V gave up 3 bases and J gave up 0 bases, with 18 bases separating them. CDR3 coding DNA: TGTGCCAGCAGCTTGGGGTCAACAGCTACCTATAGCAATCAGCCCCAGCATTTT. This gives the protein CASSLGSTATYSNQPQHF.

V and J are TRBV5-4 and TRBJ1-1; D gene unclear. Germline V CDR1 and CDR2: SGHNT, YYREEE (reference sequence). Trimming pared 0 bases from V and 5 bases from J, leaving 8 bases between. The CDR3 loop spans 13 amino acids. CDR3: CASSLDRETEAFF. For the CDR3, the DNA is TGTGCCAGCAGCTTGGACAGAGAGACTGAAGCTTTCTTT.

The genes are TRBV30 and TRBJ1-1; tentatively, D is TRBD1 (6 bases). The length of the CDR3 is 13 residues. V lost 0 bases and J lost 4, with 9 bases in between. In germline, CDR1 is GTSNPN, CDR2 SVGIG (reference sequence). The CDR3 DNA follows: TGTGCCTGGAGTGTTCTAGGGGGCACTGAAGCTTTCTTT. It is translated as CAWSVLGGTEAFF.

The chain links TRBV11-3 to TRBJ2-1, with 7 bases that match TRBD2. The germline V gene has CDR1 SGHNT and CDR2 YENEEA. The CDR3 contains 16 residues. V dropped 5 bases and J dropped 9; count of bases not matched to a gene: 16. The DNA of the CDR3 is TGTGCCAGCAGCGAGCATCCCGGGACTAACAGCGGTGAGCAGTTCTTC. This sequence encodes CASSEHPGTNSGEQFF.

This clone was detected a few times. This sequence joins TRBV6-5 and TRBJ1-1; D perhaps matches TRBD1 (5 bases). Trimming removed 6 bases from V and 10 bases from J, with 18 bases in between. The CDR3 covers 13 residues. Germline assignment: CDR1 MNHEY and CDR2 SVGAGI. The CDR3 DNA follows: TGTGCCAGCAGCCAACCCGGGGACCCGCGAGCTTTCTTT. It encodes CASSQPGDPRAFF.

The J gene is TRBJ2-7, the V gene TRBV9; 10 bases are a match to TRBD2. Germline CDR1 SGDLS, CDR2 YYNGEE. V trimming: 3 bases; J trimming: 3 bases; junction bases outside the gene matches: 6. This CDR3 spans 15 amino acids. The CDR3 loop is CASSGSLAGFYEQYF. Written as DNA, the CDR3 is TGTGCCAGCAGCGGATCACTAGCGGGGTTCTACGAGCAGTACTTC.

The V and J genes are TRBV19 and TRBJ2-7, with 9 bases lining up with TRBD2. Trimming at V came to 5 bases and at J to 4 bases, leaving 12 bases not matched to a gene. The CDR3 loop spans 16 amino acids. Per the germline V gene, CDR1 is LNHDA and CDR2 is SQIVND (reference sequence). The CDR3 protein is CASSAGGTSRGYEQYF. Written as DNA, the CDR3 is TGTGCCAGTAGTGCTGGAGGGACTAGCCGGGGGTACGAGCAGTACTTC.

A word on this clone: One junction end disagrees with the germline gene, perhaps due to a read error. The CDR3 spells CAGSPIRGSNEQFF. In DNA, the CDR3 is TGTGCCGGCAGCCCGATCCGCGGGAGCAATGAGCAGTTCTTC. This chain links TRBV11-1 with TRBJ2-1; 7 bases map to TRBD2. Germline lookup yields CDR1 SGHAT and CDR2 FQDESV (reference sequence). This CDR3 spans 14 amino acids.

The V call is TRBV18, the J call TRBJ1-6; D is possibly TRBD1 (5 bases). V was clipped by 3 bases and J by 0 bases, with 24 bases between them. Germline CDR1 and CDR2: KGHSH and LQKENI. CDR3 size: 21 residues. CDR3 in amino acids: CASSPQQESPAVSSYNSPLHF. The CDR3, as DNA: TGTGCCAGCTCACCTCAACAGGAAAGCCCGGCGGTGAGCTCCTATAATTCACCCCTCCACTTT.

This clone was counted between two and nine times. This same CDR3 is encoded by further DNA sequences in the sample. The CDR3 region has the DNA TGTGCCAGCAGCCACTTGGGCGGTAATCAGCCCCAGCATTTT. This sequence encodes CASSHLGGNQPQHF. The chain employs TRBV3-1 (or the pseudogene TRBV3-2) and TRBJ1-5; the D is unclear. The germline V and J ends were trimmed by 3 bases and 4 bases, with 10 bases remaining between them. The CDR3 has 14 amino acids. The germline CDR1 and CDR2 sequences are LGHDT and YNNKEL (reference sequence).

The CDR3 sequence is CASSSGTGTDTQYF. Written as DNA, the CDR3 is TGTGCCAGCTCAAGCGGGACAGGGACAGATACGCAGTATTTT. The chain employs TRBV18 and TRBJ2-3; 9 bases line up with TRBD1. After removal of 5 bases from V and 3 bases from J, the junction contained 3 bases not matched to a gene. The CDR3 covers 14 residues. CDR1 is KGHSH, CDR2 LQKENI, per germline.

This chain links TRBV27 with TRBJ1-5, with 7 bases aligning to TRBD1. Germline lookup yields CDR1 MNHEY and CDR2 SMNVEV (reference sequence). V lost 5 bases to trimming and J lost 7 bases; unmatched junction nucleotides: 8. The CDR3 runs to 14 residues. CDR3 protein: CASSHQGDMQPQHF. CDR3 coding DNA: TGTGCCAGCAGTCACCAGGGGGATATGCAGCCCCAGCATTTT.

This chain uses TRBV9 with TRBJ1-5, with 10 positions matching TRBD1. The germline gives CDR1 SGDLS, CDR2 YYNGEE. This CDR3 has 17 amino acids. The ends lost 4 bases at V and 3 bases at J; junction bases unmatched: 10. The CDR3 region has the DNA TGTGCCAGCAGCCCGGGCTTGGGACAGGGGAACAATCAGCCCCAGCATTTT. It yields the protein CASSPGLGQGNNQPQHF.

The rearrangement uses TRBV3-1 (or the pseudogene TRBV3-2) and TRBJ2-3; maybe TRBD2 (6 bases). The CDR3 consists of 15 residues. The germline V gene encodes CDR1 LGHDT and CDR2 YNNKEL (reference sequence). V was trimmed by 1 base and J by 2 bases, leaving 10 bases between them. CDR3 residues: CASSQGTTNTDTQYF. Here the CDR3 DNA reads TGTGCCAGCAGCCAAGGGACTACTAACACAGATACGCAGTATTTT.

The CDR3 reads CASRLGQDYEQYF. The CDR3 DNA reads as TGTGCCAGCAGACTGGGACAGGATTACGAGCAGTACTTC. The chain combines TRBV28 with TRBJ2-7, with TRBD1 matching 8 bases. Germline V gives CDR1 MDHEN, CDR2 SYDVKM. V lost 6 bases, J lost 4 bases, and 5 bases stayed unmatched. The CDR3 is made up of 13 amino acids.

This chain connects TRBV12-3 or TRBV12-4 to TRBJ1-2; a weak D match, TRBD1 (6 bases). V lost 6 bases, J lost 8 bases, and 16 bases lay in between. This CDR3 region has 13 residues. CDR3 in DNA: TGTGCCAGCAGCCGTGGGGGGCCAAGGGGCTACACCTTC. Protein product: CASSRGGPRGYTF.